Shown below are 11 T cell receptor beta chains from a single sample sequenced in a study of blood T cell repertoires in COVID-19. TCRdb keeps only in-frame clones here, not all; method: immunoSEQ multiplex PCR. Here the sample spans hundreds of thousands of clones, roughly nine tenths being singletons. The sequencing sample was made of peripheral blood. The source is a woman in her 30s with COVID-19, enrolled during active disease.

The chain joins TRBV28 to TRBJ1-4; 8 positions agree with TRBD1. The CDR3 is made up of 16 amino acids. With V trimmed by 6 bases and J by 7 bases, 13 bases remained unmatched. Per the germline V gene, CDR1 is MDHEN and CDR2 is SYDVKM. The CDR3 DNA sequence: TGTGCCAGCAGCCCTCAGGGGGCGAATGAGGTTGAAAAACTGTTTTTT. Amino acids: CASSPQGANEVEKLFF.

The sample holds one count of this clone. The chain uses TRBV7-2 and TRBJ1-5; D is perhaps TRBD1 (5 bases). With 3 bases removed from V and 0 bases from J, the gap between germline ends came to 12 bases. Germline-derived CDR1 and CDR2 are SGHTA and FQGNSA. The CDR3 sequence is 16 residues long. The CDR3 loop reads CASSFGGRHSNQPQHF. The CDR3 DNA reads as TGTGCCAGCAGCTTCGGGGGACGTCATAGCAATCAGCCCCAGCATTTT.

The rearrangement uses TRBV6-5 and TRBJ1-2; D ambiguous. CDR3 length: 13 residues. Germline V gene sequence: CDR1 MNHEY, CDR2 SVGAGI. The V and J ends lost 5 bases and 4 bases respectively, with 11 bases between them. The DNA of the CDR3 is TGTGCCAGCAGTATCGGGAGTGCCTATGGCTACACCTTC. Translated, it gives CASSIGSAYGYTF.

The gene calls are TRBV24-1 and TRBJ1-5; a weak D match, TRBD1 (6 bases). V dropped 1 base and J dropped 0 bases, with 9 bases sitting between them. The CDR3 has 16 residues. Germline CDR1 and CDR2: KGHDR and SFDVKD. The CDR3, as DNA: TGTGCCACCAGTGATTTAGGACAGAATAGCAATCAGCCCCAGCATTTT. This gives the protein CATSDLGQNSNQPQHF.

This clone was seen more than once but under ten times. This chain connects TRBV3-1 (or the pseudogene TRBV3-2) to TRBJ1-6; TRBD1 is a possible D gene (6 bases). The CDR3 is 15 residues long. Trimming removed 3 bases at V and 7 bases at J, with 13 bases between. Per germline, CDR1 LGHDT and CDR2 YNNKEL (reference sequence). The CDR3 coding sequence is TGTGCCAGCAGCCATTCGTACAGGGACAATTCACCCCTCCACTTT. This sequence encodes CASSHSYRDNSPLHF.

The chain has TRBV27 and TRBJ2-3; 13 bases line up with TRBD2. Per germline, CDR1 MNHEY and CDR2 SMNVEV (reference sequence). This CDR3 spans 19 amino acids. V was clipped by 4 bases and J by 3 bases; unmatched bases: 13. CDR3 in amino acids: CASSYILAGGPIVTDTQYF. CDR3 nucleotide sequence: TGTGCCAGCAGTTATATACTAGCGGGAGGGCCGATCGTGACAGATACGCAGTATTTT.

As DNA, the CDR3 is TGTGCCAGCTCACCCGGACAGGGGCCCTACGAGCAGTACGTC. Translated: CASSPGQGPYEQYV. This chain connects TRBV18 to TRBJ2-7; 9 nucleotides match TRBD1. The germline V gene encodes CDR1 KGHSH and CDR2 LQKENI. Trimming at V came to 3 bases and at J to 2 bases, leaving 2 bases not matched to a gene. The CDR3 has 14 residues.

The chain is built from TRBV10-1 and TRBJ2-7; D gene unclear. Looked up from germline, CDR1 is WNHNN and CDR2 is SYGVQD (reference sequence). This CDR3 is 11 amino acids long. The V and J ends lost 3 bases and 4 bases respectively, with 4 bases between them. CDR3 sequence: CASSDGYEQYF. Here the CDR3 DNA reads TGCGCCAGCAGTGACGGTTACGAGCAGTACTTC.

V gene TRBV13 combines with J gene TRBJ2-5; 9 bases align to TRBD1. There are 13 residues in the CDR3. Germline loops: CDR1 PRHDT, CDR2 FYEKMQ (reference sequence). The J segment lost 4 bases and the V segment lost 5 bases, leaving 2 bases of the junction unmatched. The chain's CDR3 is CASSLGQGETQYF. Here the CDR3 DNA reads TGTGCCAGCAGCCTGGGACAGGGAGAGACCCAGTACTTC. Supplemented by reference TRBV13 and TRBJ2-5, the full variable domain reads AAGVIQSPRHLIKEKRETATLKCYPIPRHDTVYWYQQGPGQDPQFLISFYEKMQSDKGSIPDRFSAQQFSDYHSELNMSSLELGDSALYFCASSLGQGETQYFGPGTRLLVL.

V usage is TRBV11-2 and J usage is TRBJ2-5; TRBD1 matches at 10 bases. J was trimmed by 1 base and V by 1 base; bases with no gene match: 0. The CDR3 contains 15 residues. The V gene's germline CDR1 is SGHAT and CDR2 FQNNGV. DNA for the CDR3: TGTGCCAGCAGCTTAGGACAGGGGGCCCAAGAGACCCAGTACTTC. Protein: CASSLGQGAQETQYF.

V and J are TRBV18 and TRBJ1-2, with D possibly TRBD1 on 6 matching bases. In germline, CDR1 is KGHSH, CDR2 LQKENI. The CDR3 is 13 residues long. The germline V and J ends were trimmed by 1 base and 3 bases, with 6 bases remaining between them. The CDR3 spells CASSPQGDYGYTF. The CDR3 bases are TGTGCCAGCTCACCACAGGGGGACTATGGCTACACCTTC.